This record covers a single TCR beta chain. Its cognate antigen is unknown. This sample was included in a study of OX40 agonist ivuxolimab in advanced cancers. The V gene lost 6 bases and the J gene lost 9 bases, with 1 base spanning the gap. Germline V gene sequence: CDR1 MNHEY, CDR2 SVGAGI. The CDR3 is 8 residues long. Systemic immunosuppression or autoimmune disease history was grounds to exclude patients. Overall study findings and caveats: Certain nonresponders additionally had low normalized T-cell clonal expansion. Among T cells, CD8+ cells averaged more expanded clones than CD4+ cells. Dose levels from 0.1 to 3.0 mg/kg saw CD4+ and CD8+ blood T cells expand clonally by week 6.

Some clones are missing from TCRdb's copy, which holds only in-frame ones; the method was immunoSEQ multiplex PCR. The sample holds approximately 56,000 clones, 70% to 90% seen once. V and J are TRBV6-5 and TRBJ2-3; no clear D. The source was CD4+ or CD8+ T cells sorted from blood, collected in a trial of the OX40 agonist ivuxolimab. This TCR came from an adult with an advanced solid tumor such as melanoma, head and neck, liver or kidney cancer. The CDR3 protein is CASRTQYF. The CDR3 nucleotides read TGTGCCAGCAGAACGCAGTATTTT.